What follows are 3 T cell receptor beta chains derived from one specimen sequenced in a study of OX40 agonist ivuxolimab in advanced cancers. Using immunoSEQ multiplex PCR, the repertoire was profiled, and TCRdb retains in-frame clones only, with some absent. The data contain tens of thousands of clones, about 88% of them seen just once; the ten biggest clones take up 0.5% to 0.65%. The specimen was CD4+ or CD8+ T cells sorted from blood, collected in a trial of the OX40 agonist ivuxolimab. These TCRs come from an adult with an advanced solid tumor such as melanoma, head and neck, liver or kidney cancer.

The V and J genes are TRBV7-9 and TRBJ2-7; the D is unclear. Germline assignment: CDR1 SEHNR and CDR2 FQNEAQ (reference sequence). The CDR3 runs to 15 residues. V dropped 3 bases and J dropped 3 bases, with 15 bases sitting between them. CDR3 sequence reads: CASSFGGMGYYEQYF. DNA for the CDR3: TGTGCCAGCAGCTTCGGTGGGATGGGTTACTACGAGCAGTACTTC.

V and J are TRBV5-1 and TRBJ2-5; D may match TRBD1 or TRBD2 (5 bases each). V gave up 0 bases and J gave up 5 bases, with 5 bases separating them. The CDR3 contains 12 residues. CDR1 SGHRS and CDR2 YFSETQ come from the germline V gene. CDR3: CASSLGDETQYF. CDR3 DNA: TGCGCCAGCAGCTTGGGGGACGAGACCCAGTACTTC.

CDR3 nucleotides: TGTGCCAGCAGCGTAGGAGTAGGGGGCGCAGATACGCAGTATTTT. Amino acid sequence: CASSVGVGGADTQYF. V and J are TRBV9 and TRBJ2-3; 7 positions match TRBD1. CDR3 size: 15 residues. V lost 0 bases and J lost 4; bases outside the gene matches: 5. CDR1 and CDR2 (germline): SGDLS, YYNGEE.